Listed below are T cell receptor beta chains from one sample, sequenced in a study of beta chain features in type 1 diabetes. The table came from immunoSEQ multiplex PCR; TCRdb's copy has only in-frame clones and leaves some out. The sample has under 200,000 clones; about 9% are singletons. The sequencing input was central memory CD4+ T cells from blood. These receptors all come from a woman in her late teens or twenties with type 1 diabetes. CDR3s include the opening cysteine and the closing phenylalanine or tryptophan. The D gene is left open where the match is weak. Expanded clones get a size class; other rows say once, few or many, or leave the size out.

j_gene	d_gene	v_gene	abundance	CDR3nt	CDR3aa
TRBJ1-5	.	TRBV28	.	TGTGCCAGCAGTTCACCCTCGACAGATCTACAGCCCCAGCATTTT	CASSSPSTDLQPQHF
TRBJ2-5	.	TRBV10-3	.	TGTGCCGTCCGGACAGAAGAGACCCAGTACTTC	CAVRTEETQYF
TRBJ2-7	.	TRBV6-1	few	TGTGCCAGCAGTGAAGGTACCCAGTTCGAGCAGTACTTC	CASSEGTQFEQYF
TRBJ2-1	.	TRBV30	few	TGTGCCTGGAGTAAGGCAGGGGGGAACAATGAGCAGTTCTTC	CAWSKAGGNNEQFF
TRBJ1-3	TRBD1	TRBV7-9	few	TGTGCCAGCAGCCAAGGGACAGGGCGCCAAGGAAACACCATATATTTT	CASSQGTGRQGNTIYF
TRBJ2-5	TRBD2	TRBV4-3	few	TGCGCCAGCAGCCAAGGTTCGGGCGGGGGGTCTGTGCGGACCCAGTACTTC	CASSQGSGGGSVRTQYF
TRBJ2-3	TRBD2	TRBV11-2	.	TGTGCCAGCAGCCCTCTCTATAGCGGGGGGGTGGCAGATACGCAGTATTTT	CASSPLYSGGVADTQYF
TRBJ2-3	.	TRBV6-5	.	TGTGCCAGCAGAGTCGCACTCAGCACAGATACGCAGTATTTT	CASRVALSTDTQYF
TRBJ2-7	TRBD1	TRBV19	.	TGTGCCAGTAGTATAGACTGGGACAGGGGAGGCGAGCAGTACTTC	CASSIDWDRGGEQYF
TRBJ1-5	.	TRBV7-2	few	TGTGCCAGCAGCCCAGCAGGCAGGGGATATCAGCCCCAGCATTTT	CASSPAGRGYQPQHF
TRBJ2-1	TRBD1	TRBV7-3	few	TGTGCCAGCAGTGCGTGGGTTGGACAGGGGAATGAGCAGTTCTTC	CASSAWVGQGNEQFF
TRBJ2-7	.	TRBV2	.	TGTGCCAGCAGCGGGGGCTACGAGCAGTACTTC	CASSGGYEQYF
TRBJ2-1	.	TRBV5-1	.	TGCGCCAGCAGCTTGGACGGGATGGGGTACAATGAGCAGTTCTTC	CASSLDGMGYNEQFF
TRBJ2-1	.	TRBV11-1	.	TGTGCCAGCAGCCGCTCCTACAATGAGCAGTTCTTC	CASSRSYNEQFF
TRBJ1-2	.	TRBV29-1	.	TGCAGCGTTGCAGCGCTTACTAACTATGGCTACACCTTC	CSVAALTNYGYTF
TRBJ2-2	TRBD2	TRBV7-3	.	TGTGCCAGCAGTTCGGGAGGGGTCGGGGAGCTGTTTTTT	CASSSGGVGELFF
TRBJ2-1	TRBD2	TRBV29-1	few	TGCAGCGTTTCCGGTTCTAGCGGGAGGAAGAGTGAGCAGTTCTTC	CSVSGSSGRKSEQFF
TRBJ2-5	TRBD2	TRBV11-2	few	TGTGCCAGCAGCTTAGGCGGGACTACCCAAGAGACCCAGTACTTC	CASSLGGTTQETQYF
TRBJ2-5	TRBD2	TRBV27	few	TGTGCCAGCAGCCGAGCGGGGCAAGAGACCCAGTACTTC	CASSRAGQETQYF
TRBJ2-1	TRBD1	TRBV5-1	.	TGCGCCAGCGCGGTGGGACAGACGCAAGATGAGCAGTTCTTC	CASAVGQTQDEQFF
TRBJ2-1	TRBD2	TRBV9	few	TGTGCCAGCAGCGTAGGGGGGACTAGCCCCAATGAGCAGTTCTTC	CASSVGGTSPNEQFF
TRBJ1-1	.	TRBV6-1	.	TGTGCCAGCAGTGAATGGGGGCAGGACGGTGAAGCTTTCTTT	CASSEWGQDGEAFF
TRBJ2-1	TRBD2	TRBV2	.	TGTGCCAGCAACCGACAGGGGACTAGCGGGATGGGGGAGCAGTTCTTC	CASNRQGTSGMGEQFF
TRBJ1-2	.	TRBV18	.	TGTGCCAGCTCACCAGGGAGAGAGGGCTACACCTTC	CASSPGREGYTF
TRBJ2-7	.	TRBV5-1	few	TGCGCCAGCAGCTGGTCCGAGGACACCTCCTACGAGCAGTACTTC	CASSWSEDTSYEQYF
TRBJ2-1	.	TRBV19	few	TGTGCCAGTAGTATAGCACCCAACGGGGATGAGCAGTTCTTC	CASSIAPNGDEQFF
TRBJ2-3	.	TRBV5-1	few	TGCGCCAGCAGCTTGGGCACAAACAGGGTCGCAGATACGCAGTATTTT	CASSLGTNRVADTQYF
TRBJ2-7	.	TRBV9	.	TGTGCCAGCAGCGTAGGGTCCCAGAACTCCTACGAGCAGTACTTC	CASSVGSQNSYEQYF
TRBJ1-2	.	TRBV14	.	TGTGCCAGCAGCCGAGGAGTACGATTAAACTATGGCTACACCTTC	CASSRGVRLNYGYTF
TRBJ2-1	TRBD2	TRBV18	few	TGTGCCAGCTCACCACCTGCAGCGGGAGCATACAATGAGCAGTTCTTC	CASSPPAAGAYNEQFF
TRBJ1-5	.	TRBV25-1	.	TGTGCCAGCAGTTCTGGCAATCAGCCCCAGCATTTT	CASSSGNQPQHF
TRBJ1-5	TRBD1	TRBV30	few	TGTGCCTGGAGCCCCGACAGGGACCAGCCCCAGCATTTT	CAWSPDRDQPQHF
TRBJ1-2	.	TRBV18	.	TGTGCCAGCTCAGCGGGGTCCGAACAGGTGGATGGCTACACCTTC	CASSAGSEQVDGYTF
TRBJ2-2	TRBD1	TRBV28	.	TGTGCCAGCAGTACCCCACAGGGGGCCGGCGGGGAGCTGTTTTTT	CASSTPQGAGGELFF
TRBJ2-5	.	TRBV5-1	few	TGCGCCACGCGCAGGGATTTGGAAGAGACCCAGTACTTC	CATRRDLEETQYF
TRBJ2-1	.	TRBV7-2	.	TGTGCCAGCAGCCCTGGGGGGAGTGACTACAATGAGCAGTTCTTC	CASSPGGSDYNEQFF
TRBJ2-3	.	TRBV27	few	TGTGCCAGCAGATCGATAAAGGGAGTCGCAGATACGCAGTATTTT	CASRSIKGVADTQYF
TRBJ1-1	.	TRBV4-1	.	TGCGCCAGCAGCCATCCTTTTGGTTCAGGGTCGAACACTGAAGCTTTCTTT	CASSHPFGSGSNTEAFF
TRBJ1-5	TRBD1	TRBV28	few	TGTGCCAGCAGTCTCAAGGGGGCCTTGAATCAGCCCCAGCATTTT	CASSLKGALNQPQHF
TRBJ1-5	.	TRBV19	few	TGTGCCAGTAGTATGGGGGGAAGGCCCCAGCATTTT	CASSMGGRPQHF
TRBJ1-5	.	TRBV5-1	few	TGCGCCAGCAGCTTATGGCAGGGGCAGCCCCAGCATTTT	CASSLWQGQPQHF
TRBJ1-4	.	TRBV9	.	TGTGCCAGCAGCCCAAATGGGCGGGAGGAAAAACTGTTTTTT	CASSPNGREEKLFF
TRBJ2-4	TRBD1	TRBV19	few	TGTGCCAGCGATAAGGGACAGGGTATCGTTCAGTACTTC	CASDKGQGIVQYF
TRBJ1-6	.	TRBV5-1	.	TGCGCCAGCAGGGTGGACACCGAATTCAGGGGCCTCCACTTT	CASRVDTEFRGLHF
TRBJ1-2	.	TRBV18	.	TGTGCCAGCTCACCACCATCCGGGGGGAACTATGGCTACACCTTC	CASSPPSGGNYGYTF
TRBJ2-7	.	TRBV6-5	few	TGTGCCAGCAGTTACTCGGTCGGTTACGAGCAGTACTTC	CASSYSVGYEQYF
TRBJ2-5	TRBD2	TRBV2	.	TGTGCCAGCGCGGGGGGGAGCCCAGAGACCCAGTACTTC	CASAGGSPETQYF
TRBJ2-3	.	TRBV7-2	once	TGTGCCAGCAGCCGGACAGGCACAGATACGCAGTATTTT	CASSRTGTDTQYF
TRBJ2-3	TRBD2	TRBV13	few	TGTGCCAGCAGCTTAGGCCTTGGGGTAGCGGGAGGAGAAGCGCAGTATTTT	CASSLGLGVAGGEAQYF
TRBJ1-5	.	TRBV9	.	TGTGCCAGCAGCGTAGACGGGAGCAATCAGCCCCAGCATTTT	CASSVDGSNQPQHF
TRBJ2-5	.	TRBV7-9	few	TGTGCCAGCAGCTTAGACAGGACCGTCCAAGAGACCCAGTACTTC	CASSLDRTVQETQYF
TRBJ2-1	.	TRBV7-9	few	TGTGCCAGCAGCTTAGGTAGTACCCGTAGCAGCGGCAATGAGCAGTTCTTC	CASSLGSTRSSGNEQFF
TRBJ2-1	.	TRBV7-3	.	TGTGCCAGCAGCCCGGGTGGGCTCGGGAAGCAGTTCTTC	CASSPGGLGKQFF
TRBJ2-3	TRBD1	TRBV10-3	once	TGTGCCATCCGGGACAGGGCCACAGATACGCAGTATTTT	CAIRDRATDTQYF
TRBJ2-3	TRBD2	TRBV9	few	TGTGCCAGCAGCGTAGATAGCGGGGGGCCAGATACGCAGTATTTT	CASSVDSGGPDTQYF
TRBJ1-1	.	TRBV23-1	few	TGCGCCAGCAGTCAATGTGTTCGGGAGGGTGGCACTGAAGCTTTCTTT	CASSQCVREGGTEAFF
TRBJ1-1	.	TRBV5-4	few	TGTGCCAGCAGCGACTCCGAGGGAGCTTTCTTT	CASSDSEGAFF
TRBJ2-3	.	TRBV7-2	.	TGTGCCAGCAGGGCGGGGATTAGCACAGATACGCAGTATTTT	CASRAGISTDTQYF
TRBJ1-2	.	TRBV4-3	few	TGCGCCAGCCAGGTTCAGGGTTTTCCTGGCTACACCTTC	CASQVQGFPGYTF
TRBJ1-2	TRBD1	TRBV29-1	many	TGCAGCGTCGGACAGGGGACTGGCTACACCTTC	CSVGQGTGYTF